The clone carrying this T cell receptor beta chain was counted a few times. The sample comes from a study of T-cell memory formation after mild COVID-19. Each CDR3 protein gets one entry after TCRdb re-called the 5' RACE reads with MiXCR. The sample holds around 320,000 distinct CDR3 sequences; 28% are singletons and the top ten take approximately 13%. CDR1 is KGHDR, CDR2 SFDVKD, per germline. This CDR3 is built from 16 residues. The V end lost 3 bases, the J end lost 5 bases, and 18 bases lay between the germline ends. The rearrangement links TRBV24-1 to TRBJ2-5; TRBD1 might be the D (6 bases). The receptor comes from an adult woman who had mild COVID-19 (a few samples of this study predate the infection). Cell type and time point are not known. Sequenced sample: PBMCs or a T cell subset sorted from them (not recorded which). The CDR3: CATSDPGQFNAETQYF. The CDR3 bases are TGTGCCACCAGTGATCCCGGACAGTTTAACGCGGAGACCCAGTACTTC.